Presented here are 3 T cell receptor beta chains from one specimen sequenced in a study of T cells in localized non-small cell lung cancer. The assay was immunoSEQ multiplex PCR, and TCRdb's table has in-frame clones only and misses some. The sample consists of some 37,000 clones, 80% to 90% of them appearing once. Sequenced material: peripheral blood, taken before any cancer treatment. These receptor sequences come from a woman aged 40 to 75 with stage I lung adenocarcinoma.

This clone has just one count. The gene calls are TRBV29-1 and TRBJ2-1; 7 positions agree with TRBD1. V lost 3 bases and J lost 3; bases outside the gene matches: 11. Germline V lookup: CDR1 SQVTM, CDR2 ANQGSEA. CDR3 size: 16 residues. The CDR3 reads CSVEGFDRANYNEQFF. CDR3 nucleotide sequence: TGCAGCGTTGAGGGATTCGACAGGGCGAACTACAATGAGCAGTTCTTC.

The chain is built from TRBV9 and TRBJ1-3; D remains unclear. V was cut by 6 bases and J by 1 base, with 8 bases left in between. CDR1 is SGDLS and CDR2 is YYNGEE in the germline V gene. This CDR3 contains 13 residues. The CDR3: CASTGGSGNTIYF. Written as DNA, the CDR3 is TGTGCCAGCACGGGAGGTTCTGGAAACACCATATATTTT.

CDR3 loop: CASSSGGSVAGELFF. The CDR3 DNA is TGTGCCAGCAGTTCGGGCGGGAGCGTCGCCGGGGAGCTGTTTTTT. The V call is TRBV11-2, the J call TRBJ2-2; TRBD2 aligns across 7 bases. Germline V lookup: CDR1 SGHAT, CDR2 FQNNGV. V lost 6 bases and J lost 6; bases outside the gene matches: 10. There are 15 residues in the CDR3.